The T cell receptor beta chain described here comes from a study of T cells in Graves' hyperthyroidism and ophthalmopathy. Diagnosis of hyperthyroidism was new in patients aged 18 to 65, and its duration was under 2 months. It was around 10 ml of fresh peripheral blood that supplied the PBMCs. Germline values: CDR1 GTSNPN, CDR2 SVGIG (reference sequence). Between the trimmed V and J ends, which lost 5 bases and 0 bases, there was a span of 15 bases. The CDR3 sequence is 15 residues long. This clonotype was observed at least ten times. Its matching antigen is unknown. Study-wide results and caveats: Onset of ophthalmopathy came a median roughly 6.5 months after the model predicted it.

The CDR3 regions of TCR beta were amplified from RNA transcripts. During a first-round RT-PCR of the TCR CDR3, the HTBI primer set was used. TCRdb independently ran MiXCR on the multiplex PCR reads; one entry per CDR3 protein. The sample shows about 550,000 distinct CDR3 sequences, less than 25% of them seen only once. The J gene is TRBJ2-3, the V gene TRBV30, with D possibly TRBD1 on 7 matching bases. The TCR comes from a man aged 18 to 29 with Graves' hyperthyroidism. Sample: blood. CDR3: CAWLEGATSTDTQYF. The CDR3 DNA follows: TGTGCCTGGTTGGAGGGGGCCACTAGCACAGATACGCAGTATTTT.